This TCR beta chain was observed in a study of T cell changes during pregnancy in multiple sclerosis. This CDR3 contains 11 residues. V lost 5 bases and J lost 5, with 7 bases in between. Germline CDR1 SEHNR, CDR2 FQNEAQ (reference sequence). The data were produced by immunoSEQ multiplex PCR, yet TCRdb's version contains in-frame clones alone and is incomplete. The sample consists of tens of thousands of clones, about nine tenths of them appearing once. The chain links TRBV7-9 to TRBJ2-7; the D is unclear. The sequencing here drew on peripheral blood, taken after pregnancy. The TCR was taken from a female donor in good health, enrolled as a control in a pregnancy study. As DNA, the CDR3 is TGTGCCAGCAGCCGGGTGCACGAGCAGTACTTC. This encodes CASSRVHEQYF.